This T cell receptor beta chain was sequenced for a study of blood T cell repertoires in COVID-19. At the level of the study: PBMCs, B-cell-depleted T cells, or T cells provided the cDNA or gDNA that made up the material.

The germline gives CDR1 ENHRY, CDR2 SYGVKD. The CDR3 is made up of 12 amino acids. The V end was cut by 0 bases, the J end by 5 bases, with 4 bases between. Repertoires were generated with immunoSEQ multiplex PCR, while TCRdb's copy carries only in-frame clones and drops some. Counted here are fewer than 250,000 clones, 82% occurring once; the ten biggest clones make up around 4.7%. The J gene is TRBJ2-5, the V gene TRBV10-3, with unresolved D. The sequence derives from a woman aged 70 to 79 with acute or convalescent COVID-19. The sequencing input was peripheral blood. In DNA form, the CDR3 reads TGTGCCATCAGTGAGTCCTCGGAGACCCAGTACTTC. This translates into CAISESSETQYF.